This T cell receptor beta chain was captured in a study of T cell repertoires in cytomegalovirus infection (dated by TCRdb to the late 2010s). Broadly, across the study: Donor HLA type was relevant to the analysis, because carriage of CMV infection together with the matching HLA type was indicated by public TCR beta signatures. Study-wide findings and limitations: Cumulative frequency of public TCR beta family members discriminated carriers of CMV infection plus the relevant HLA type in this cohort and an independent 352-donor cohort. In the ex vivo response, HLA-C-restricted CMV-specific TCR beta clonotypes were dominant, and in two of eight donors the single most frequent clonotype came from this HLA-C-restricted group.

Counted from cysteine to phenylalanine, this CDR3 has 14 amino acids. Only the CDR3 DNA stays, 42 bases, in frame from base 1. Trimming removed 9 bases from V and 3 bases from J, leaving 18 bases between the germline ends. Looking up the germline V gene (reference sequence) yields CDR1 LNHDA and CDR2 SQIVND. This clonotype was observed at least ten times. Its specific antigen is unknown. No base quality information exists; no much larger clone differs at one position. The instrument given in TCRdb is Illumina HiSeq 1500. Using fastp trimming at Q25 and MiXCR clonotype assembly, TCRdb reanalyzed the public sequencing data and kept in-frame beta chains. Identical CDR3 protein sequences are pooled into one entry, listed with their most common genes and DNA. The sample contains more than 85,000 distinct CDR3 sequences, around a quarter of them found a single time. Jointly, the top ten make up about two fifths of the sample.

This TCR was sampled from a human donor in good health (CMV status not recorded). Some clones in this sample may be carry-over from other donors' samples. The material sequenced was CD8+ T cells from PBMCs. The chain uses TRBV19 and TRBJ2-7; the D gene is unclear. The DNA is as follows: TGTGCCAGCGGTTACCACAATGAAAACTACGAGCAGTACTTC. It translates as CASGYHNENYEQYF.